These 32 T cell receptor beta chains share one sample of origin, sequenced in a study of cytomegalovirus exposure and HLA in healthy donors. Sequencing was performed with immunoSEQ multiplex PCR; in TCRdb, only in-frame clones are kept and a portion is missing. The sample has about 360,000 clones, 86% seen once; the top ten hold approximately 0.8%. Material for sequencing was PBMCs. These receptors were obtained from a woman younger than 30 in good health and CMV-seronegative.

This clone was counted a single time. The chain has TRBV18 and TRBJ2-7; 9 nucleotides agree with TRBD1. The CDR3 spans 14 residues. The junction had 9 bases not matched to a gene; V was cut back by 5 bases and J by 7 bases. Germline lookup yields CDR1 KGHSH and CDR2 LQKENI. CDR3 region: CASSETGGAGEQYF. CDR3 sequence (DNA): TGTGCCAGCTCAGAAACAGGGGGCGCCGGGGAGCAGTACTTC.

This chain joins TRBV9 and TRBJ2-7; TRBD1 aligns across 7 bases. The CDR3 consists of 15 residues. Germline trimming cut 3 bases from V and 3 bases from J; bases unmatched to any gene: 9. Germline V gene data show CDR1 as SGDLS and CDR2 as YYNGEE. This chain's CDR3 is CASSDSGGNGYEQYF. The CDR3 nucleotides read TGTGCCAGCAGCGATTCAGGGGGAAATGGCTACGAGCAGTACTTC.

The CDR3, as DNA: TGTGCCAGCAGCCCCACGGCGGGGAGGAATCAGCCCCAGCATTTT. Encoded protein: CASSPTAGRNQPQHF. The chain links TRBV7-9 to TRBJ1-5, with no clear D. V was trimmed by 5 bases and J by 4 bases, leaving 15 bases between them. This CDR3 contains 15 residues. Germline CDR1 is SEHNR and CDR2 is FQNEAQ (reference sequence).

The chain recombines TRBV6-5 with TRBJ1-4; weak D call: TRBD1 (5 bases). V lost 6 bases, J lost 5 bases, and 13 bases lay in between. The CDR3 covers 14 residues. Germline-derived CDR1 and CDR2 are MNHEY and SVGAGI. Written as DNA, the CDR3 is TGTGCCAGCAGCTCGGACGGGGGGAATGAAAAACTGTTTTTT. Its translation is CASSSDGGNEKLFF.

The chain is built from TRBV19 and TRBJ2-5, with D possibly being TRBD1 (5 bases). Between the trimmed V and J ends, which lost 5 bases and 3 bases, there was a span of 10 bases. CDR1 is LNHDA and CDR2 is SQIVND in the germline V gene (reference sequence). The CDR3 is made up of 13 amino acids. The DNA for the CDR3 is TGTGCCAGTAGTGAACAGGAAAAAGAGACCCAGTACTTC. Protein sequence: CASSEQEKETQYF.

The V call is TRBV27, the J call TRBJ2-2; 7 bases are a match to TRBD1. CDR3 length: 12 residues. Germline loops: CDR1 MNHEY, CDR2 SMNVEV (reference sequence). V shed 6 bases, J shed 5 bases, and the junction held 0 bases outside the gene matches. For the CDR3, the DNA is TGTGCCAGCAGCAGGGGGACCGGGGAGCTGTTTTTT. Encoded protein: CASSRGTGELFF.

V and J are TRBV6-1 and TRBJ2-6; possibly TRBD2 for D (5 bases). The CDR3 has 16 residues. Germline-derived CDR1 and CDR2 are MNHNS and SASEGT. The V and J ends lost 2 bases and 0 bases respectively, with 8 bases between them. In DNA form, the CDR3 reads TGTGCCAGCAGTGAAAGGACTGGCTCTGGGGCCAACGTCCTGACTTTC. Translated: CASSERTGSGANVLTF.

This clone has more than one count but fewer than ten. The chain has TRBV27 and TRBJ1-2, with D tentatively TRBD1 (5 bases). V lost 5 bases, J lost 1 base, and 14 bases lay in between. Germline V gene lookup returns CDR1 MNHEY and CDR2 SMNVEV (reference sequence). The CDR3 consists of 15 residues. The CDR3 bases are TGTGCCAGCAGTCCCCGGGCAGGGCATAACTATGGCTACACCTTC. Residues: CASSPRAGHNYGYTF.

The chain uses TRBV29-1 and TRBJ2-7; 9 nucleotides line up with TRBD2. The V gene end was trimmed by 4 bases and the J gene end by 2 bases; junction bases not matched to a gene: 3. The germline gives CDR1 SQVTM, CDR2 ANQGSEA. The CDR3 is 13 residues long. The CDR3: CSVASGNTYEQYF. The CDR3 DNA sequence: TGCAGCGTTGCTAGCGGGAATACCTACGAGCAGTACTTC.

This clone was seen once. In DNA form, the CDR3 reads TGTGCCAGCAGTCCGACAGGGAATCAGCCCCAGCATTTT. This sequence encodes CASSPTGNQPQHF. This chain uses TRBV7-9 with TRBJ1-5; 7 nucleotides line up with TRBD1. The ends lost 6 bases at V and 4 bases at J; junction bases unmatched: 3. Germline CDR1 reads SEHNR; CDR2 reads FQNEAQ (reference sequence). This CDR3 contains 13 residues.

This clone has just a few counts. The rearrangement joins TRBV28 to TRBJ2-7; D uncertain. The CDR3 is made up of 11 amino acids. Between the trimmed V and J ends, which lost 4 bases and 3 bases, there was a span of 4 bases. Germline V CDR1 and CDR2: MDHEN, SYDVKM. The CDR3, as DNA: TGTGCCAGCAGTTCTTACTACGAGCAGTACTTC. Translating gives CASSSYYEQYF.

V usage is TRBV2 and J usage is TRBJ1-5, with D unclear. Germline V CDR1 and CDR2: SNHLY, FYNNEI. Trimming stripped 6 bases from V and 6 bases from J, with 18 bases between. This CDR3 has 15 residues. DNA of the CDR3: TGTGCCAGCAGGCGACTATCGACCGCCAGTCAGCCCCAGCATTTT. This encodes CASRRLSTASQPQHF.

The chain carries TRBV4-1 and TRBJ1-1; 8 bases fit TRBD1. This CDR3 contains 15 residues. CDR1 is MGHRA, CDR2 YSYEKL, per germline. Trimming cost V 4 bases and J 8 bases; bases outside gene matches: 12. CDR3 coding DNA: TGCGCCAGCAGCCCATTACAGGGGGGGGTTGGCGAAGCTTTCTTT. Its protein is CASSPLQGGVGEAFF.

The chain recombines TRBV5-1 with TRBJ1-4; maybe TRBD1 (6 bases). The V gene's germline CDR1 is SGHRS and CDR2 YFSETQ. The CDR3 has 18 amino acids. The V end was cut by 4 bases, the J end by 0 bases, with 19 bases between. CDR3 in amino acids: CASSQGRGKGATNEKLFF. The CDR3 DNA is TGCGCCAGCAGCCAGGGCAGGGGAAAGGGGGCAACTAATGAAAAACTGTTTTTT.

The chain couples TRBV4-1 to TRBJ2-7, with a possible D match to TRBD1 (6 bases). The ends were cut back, 0 bases at V and 3 bases at J, with 12 bases in the middle. This CDR3 region has 15 residues. Per germline, CDR1 MGHRA and CDR2 YSYEKL. The DNA of the CDR3 is TGCGCCAGCAGCCAAGAACAGGACAGAGACTACGAGCAGTACTTC. It encodes CASSQEQDRDYEQYF.

This clone was counted between two and nine times. The V gene is TRBV11-2, the J gene TRBJ2-7; D not resolved. CDR3 length: 11 amino acids. Germline V CDR1 and CDR2: SGHAT, FQNNGV. V lost 6 bases, J lost 3 bases, and 6 bases lay in between. The CDR3 here is CASSHGYEQYF. CDR3 DNA: TGTGCCAGCAGTCACGGCTACGAGCAGTACTTC.

The count of this clone is one. The rearrangement uses TRBV27 and TRBJ2-1; weak D call: TRBD2 (5 bases). The CDR3 is 16 residues long. The germline gives CDR1 MNHEY, CDR2 SMNVEV (reference sequence). V was trimmed by 4 bases and J by 8 bases, leaving 21 bases between them. CDR3 coding DNA: TGTGCCAGCAGTTACGCGCTAGGGCCCACGAGGGATGAGCAGTTCTTC. It codes for CASSYALGPTRDEQFF.

V gene TRBV29-1 combines with J gene TRBJ2-1; 11 nucleotides line up with TRBD2. CDR1 is SQVTM, CDR2 ANQGSEA, per germline. The CDR3 has 18 residues. V lost 5 bases, J lost 0 bases, and 12 bases stayed unmatched. CDR3 residues: CSVLPVPGLADSYNEQFF. The CDR3 region has the DNA TGCAGCGTTCTACCGGTCCCGGGACTAGCGGACTCCTACAATGAGCAGTTCTTC.

This CDR3 reads CASSLRAMVEPQHF. CDR3 nucleotide sequence: TGTGCCAGCAGTTTGAGGGCGATGGTGGAGCCCCAGCATTTT. The chain has TRBV28 and TRBJ1-5; no reliable D call. Germline CDR1 reads MDHEN; CDR2 reads SYDVKM. With 3 bases removed from V and 8 bases from J, the gap between germline ends came to 14 bases. The CDR3 is 14 residues long.

The chain is built from TRBV4-2 and TRBJ2-2; 11 bases align to TRBD2. This CDR3 spans 18 amino acids. Germline trimming cut 4 bases from V and 1 base from J; bases unmatched to any gene: 8. Germline CDR1 is LGHNA and CDR2 is YNFKEQ. CDR3 amino acids: CASSLETGLAGNTGELFF. The CDR3 DNA sequence: TGTGCCAGCAGCCTAGAGACCGGACTAGCGGGGAACACCGGGGAGCTGTTTTTT.

The chain joins TRBV28 to TRBJ2-3, with TRBD2 matching 7 bases. The germline gives CDR1 MDHEN, CDR2 SYDVKM. Losses at the gene ends were 5 bases for V and 2 bases for J; bases not matched to a gene: 1. The length of the CDR3 is 13 residues. The DNA for the CDR3 is TGTGCCAGCAGTACTAGCGACACAGATACGCAGTATTTT. This sequence encodes CASSTSDTDTQYF.

This clone was detected once. The V call is TRBV28, the J call TRBJ2-2, with 9 bases fitting TRBD1. The CDR3 sequence is 15 residues long. Germline V lookup: CDR1 MDHEN, CDR2 SYDVKM. The V gene end was trimmed by 5 bases and the J gene end by 5 bases; junction bases not matched to a gene: 6. CDR3 residues: CASSGDRVWTGELFF. The CDR3 nucleotides read TGTGCCAGCAGTGGGGACAGGGTTTGGACCGGGGAGCTGTTTTTT. Based on the CDR3 plus reference TRBV28 and TRBJ2-2, the full variable domain is DVKVTQSSRYLVKRTGEKVFLECVQDMDHENMFWYRQDPGLGLRLIYFSYDVKMKEKGDIPEGYSVSREKKERFSLILESASTNQTSMYLCASSGDRVWTGELFFGEGSRLTVL.

This sequence joins TRBV18 and TRBJ2-3, with 8 bases that match TRBD2. From germline, CDR1 is KGHSH and CDR2 LQKENI. V lost 2 bases to trimming and J lost 2 bases; unmatched junction nucleotides: 9. The CDR3 consists of 17 residues. The CDR3 nucleotides read TGTGCCAGCTCACCAGAGACTAGCGCGAGCGACACAGATACGCAGTATTTT. As protein: CASSPETSASDTDTQYF.

The chain links TRBV30 to TRBJ1-5; the match to TRBD1 covers 7 bases. There are 15 residues in the CDR3. V was clipped by 4 bases and J by 2 bases; unmatched bases: 8. Germline CDR1 reads GTSNPN; CDR2 reads SVGIG (reference sequence). The CDR3 region is CAWTLPRGGNQPQHF. As DNA, the CDR3 is TGTGCCTGGACCCTTCCCAGGGGGGGCAATCAGCCCCAGCATTTT.

This clone was recorded at least ten times. The gene calls are TRBV2 and TRBJ2-7, with D perhaps matching TRBD2 (6 bases). The CDR3 extends over 15 amino acids. Germline V gene lookup returns CDR1 SNHLY and CDR2 FYNNEI. Trimming took 8 bases from V and 6 from J, leaving 23 bases between them. The chain's CDR3 is CASEARDSPNCEQYF. The CDR3 region has the DNA TGTGCCAGCGAGGCTCGGGACTCCCCAAACTGCGAGCAGTACTTC.

The chain combines TRBV14 with TRBJ1-3; D unclear. Trimming took off 4 bases at V and 6 bases at J, with 7 bases between the two ends. Germline CDR1 reads SGHDN; CDR2 reads FVKESK. The CDR3 has 12 residues. The CDR3 region has the DNA TGTGCCAGCAGCCGCGGTCCAAACACCATATATTTT. Translating it yields CASSRGPNTIYF.

The chain joins TRBV5-1 to TRBJ1-1; TRBD1 matches 7 bases. The V gene end was trimmed by 6 bases and the J gene end by 5 bases; junction bases not matched to a gene: 7. The V gene's germline CDR1 is SGHRS and CDR2 YFSETQ. This CDR3 region has 13 residues. CDR3 protein: CASNFQGGTEAFF. CDR3 bases: TGCGCCAGCAACTTCCAGGGGGGTACTGAAGCTTTCTTT.

The chain recombines TRBV6-6 with TRBJ1-1, with 9 bases lining up with TRBD1. CDR1 and CDR2 (germline): MNHNY, SVGAGI (reference sequence). The CDR3 contains 16 residues. With 6 bases clipped from V and 7 bases from J, the junction kept 15 bases outside the gene matches. The CDR3 spells CASRTGGIGSPVEAFF. The CDR3 DNA reads as TGTGCCAGCAGGACAGGGGGAATCGGATCGCCGGTTGAAGCTTTCTTT.

The sample holds a few counts of this clone. The chain uses TRBV30 and TRBJ1-6; D gene uncertain. The CDR3 has 15 amino acids. V was trimmed by 7 bases and J by 0 bases, leaving 13 bases between them. Germline V gene lookup returns CDR1 GTSNPN and CDR2 SVGIG (reference sequence). CDR3: CALALVSSYNSPLHF. CDR3 nucleotide sequence: TGTGCCTTAGCGCTCGTGAGCTCCTATAATTCACCCCTCCACTTT.

The V gene is TRBV6-1, the J gene TRBJ2-7; weak D call: TRBD2 (6 bases). The V gene's germline CDR1 is MNHNS and CDR2 SASEGT. The CDR3 contains 13 residues. Between the trimmed V and J ends, which lost 5 bases and 2 bases, there was a span of 10 bases. As DNA, the CDR3 is TGTGCCAGCAGTCGGGAGATCACCTACGAGCAGTACTTC. Its protein is CASSREITYEQYF.

This rearrangement joins TRBV2 to TRBJ1-1; D gene uncertain. This CDR3 comprises 13 residues. Trimming took 3 bases from V and 8 from J, leaving 13 bases between them. Germline V gene sequence: CDR1 SNHLY, CDR2 FYNNEI. The CDR3 spells CASSDLQKLEAFF. The DNA of the CDR3 is TGTGCCAGCAGTGATTTACAGAAATTGGAAGCTTTCTTT.

The chain carries TRBV28 and TRBJ2-7; 12 bases match TRBD1. The CDR3 is 15 residues long. Germline values: CDR1 MDHEN, CDR2 SYDVKM. The V segment lost 5 bases and the J segment 5 bases; nucleotides outside the gene matches: 7. The CDR3 loop is CASSPKGDRGHEQYF. As DNA, the CDR3 is TGTGCCAGCAGTCCGAAAGGGGACAGGGGGCACGAGCAGTACTTC.